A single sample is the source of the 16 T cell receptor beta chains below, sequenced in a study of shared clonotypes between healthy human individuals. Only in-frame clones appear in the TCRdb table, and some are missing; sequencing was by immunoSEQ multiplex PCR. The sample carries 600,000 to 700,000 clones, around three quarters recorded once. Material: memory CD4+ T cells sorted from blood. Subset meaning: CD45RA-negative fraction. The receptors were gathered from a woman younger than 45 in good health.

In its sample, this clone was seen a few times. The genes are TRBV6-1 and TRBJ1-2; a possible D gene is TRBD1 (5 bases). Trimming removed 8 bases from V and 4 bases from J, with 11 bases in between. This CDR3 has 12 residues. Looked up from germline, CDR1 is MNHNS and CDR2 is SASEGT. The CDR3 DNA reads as TGTGCCAGCCGAGGGGTTGGCTATGGCTACACCTTC. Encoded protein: CASRGVGYGYTF.

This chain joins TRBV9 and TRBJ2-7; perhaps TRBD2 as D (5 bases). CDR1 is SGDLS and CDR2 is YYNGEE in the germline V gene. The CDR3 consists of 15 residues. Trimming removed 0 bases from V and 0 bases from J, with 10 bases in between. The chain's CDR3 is CASSVEGGYSYEQYF. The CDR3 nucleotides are TGTGCCAGCAGCGTAGAAGGCGGGTACTCCTACGAGCAGTACTTC.

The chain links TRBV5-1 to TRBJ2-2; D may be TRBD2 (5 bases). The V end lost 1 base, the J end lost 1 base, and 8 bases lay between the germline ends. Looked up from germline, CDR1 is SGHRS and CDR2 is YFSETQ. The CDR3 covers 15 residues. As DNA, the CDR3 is TGCGCCAGCAGCTTGATGGCGGGGAACACCGGGGAGCTGTTTTTT. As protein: CASSLMAGNTGELFF.

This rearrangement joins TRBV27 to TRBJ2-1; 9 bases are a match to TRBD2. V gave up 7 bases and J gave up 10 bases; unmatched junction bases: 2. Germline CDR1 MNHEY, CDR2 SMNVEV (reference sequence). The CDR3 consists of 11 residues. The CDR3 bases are TGTGCCAGCAAAGCGGGAGGCGAGCAGTTCTTC. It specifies CASKAGGEQFF.

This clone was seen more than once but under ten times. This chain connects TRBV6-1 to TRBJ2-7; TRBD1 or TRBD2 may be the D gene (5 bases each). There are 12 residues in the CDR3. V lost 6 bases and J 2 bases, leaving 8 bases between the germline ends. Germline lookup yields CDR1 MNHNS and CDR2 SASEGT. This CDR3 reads CASRGPAYEQYF. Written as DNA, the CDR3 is TGTGCCAGCAGGGGACCAGCCTACGAGCAGTACTTC.

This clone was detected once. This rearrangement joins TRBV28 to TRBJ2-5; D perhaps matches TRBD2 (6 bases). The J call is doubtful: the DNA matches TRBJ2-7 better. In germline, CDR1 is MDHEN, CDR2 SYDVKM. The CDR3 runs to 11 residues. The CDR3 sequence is CASGGTYEQYF. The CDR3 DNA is TGTGCCAGCGGGGGGACCTACGAGCAGTACTTC.

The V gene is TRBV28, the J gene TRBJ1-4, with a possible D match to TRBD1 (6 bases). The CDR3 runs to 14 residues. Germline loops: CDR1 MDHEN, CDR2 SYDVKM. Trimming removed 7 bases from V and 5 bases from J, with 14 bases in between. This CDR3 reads CASKLTGQNEKLFF. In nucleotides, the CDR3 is TGTGCCAGCAAACTGACAGGCCAAAATGAAAAACTGTTTTTT.

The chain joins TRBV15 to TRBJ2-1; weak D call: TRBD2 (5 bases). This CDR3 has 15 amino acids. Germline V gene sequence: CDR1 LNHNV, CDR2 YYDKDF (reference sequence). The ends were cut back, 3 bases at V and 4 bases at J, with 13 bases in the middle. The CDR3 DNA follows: TGTGCCACCAGCAGGGGAGCGGCTAATTACAATGAGCAGTTCTTC. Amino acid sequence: CATSRGAANYNEQFF.

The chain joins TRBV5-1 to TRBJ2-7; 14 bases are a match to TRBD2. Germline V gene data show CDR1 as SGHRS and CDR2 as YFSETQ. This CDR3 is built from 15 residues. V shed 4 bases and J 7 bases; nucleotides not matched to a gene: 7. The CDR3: CASSIRLAGGGEQYF. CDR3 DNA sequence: TGCGCCAGCAGCATACGACTAGCGGGAGGGGGTGAGCAGTACTTC.

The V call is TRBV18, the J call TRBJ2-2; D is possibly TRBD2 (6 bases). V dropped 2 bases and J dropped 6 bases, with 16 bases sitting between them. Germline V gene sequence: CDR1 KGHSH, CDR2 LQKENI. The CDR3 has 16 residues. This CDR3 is CASSPADSPGAGELFF. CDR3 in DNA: TGTGCCAGCTCACCAGCGGACTCGCCGGGGGCCGGGGAGCTGTTTTTT.

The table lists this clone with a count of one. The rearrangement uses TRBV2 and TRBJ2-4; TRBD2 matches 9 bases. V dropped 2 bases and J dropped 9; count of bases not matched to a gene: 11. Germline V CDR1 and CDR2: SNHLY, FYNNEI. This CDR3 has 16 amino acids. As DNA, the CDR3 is TGTGCCAGCAGTGAACGGATAGCGGGAGTAGAGGTCATTCAGTACTTC. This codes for CASSERIAGVEVIQYF.

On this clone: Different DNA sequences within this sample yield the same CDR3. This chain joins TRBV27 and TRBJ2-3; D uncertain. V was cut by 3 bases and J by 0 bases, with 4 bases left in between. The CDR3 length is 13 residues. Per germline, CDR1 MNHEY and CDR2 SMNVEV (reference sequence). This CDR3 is CASSFLSTDTQYF. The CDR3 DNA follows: TGTGCCAGCAGTTTTCTGAGCACAGATACGCAGTATTTT.

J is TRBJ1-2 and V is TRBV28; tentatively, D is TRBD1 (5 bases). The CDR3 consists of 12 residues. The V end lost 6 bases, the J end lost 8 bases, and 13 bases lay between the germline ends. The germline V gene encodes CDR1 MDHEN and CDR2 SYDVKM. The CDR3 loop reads CASSGEGRGYTF. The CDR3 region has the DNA TGTGCCAGCAGCGGTGAGGGGCGGGGCTACACCTTC.

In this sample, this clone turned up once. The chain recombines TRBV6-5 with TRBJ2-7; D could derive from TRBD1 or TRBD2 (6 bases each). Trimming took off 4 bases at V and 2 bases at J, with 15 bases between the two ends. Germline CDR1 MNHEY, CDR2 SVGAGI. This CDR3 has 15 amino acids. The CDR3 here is CASSLKGGSPYEQYF. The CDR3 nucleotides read TGTGCCAGCAGTTTAAAGGGGGGATCGCCCTACGAGCAGTACTTC.

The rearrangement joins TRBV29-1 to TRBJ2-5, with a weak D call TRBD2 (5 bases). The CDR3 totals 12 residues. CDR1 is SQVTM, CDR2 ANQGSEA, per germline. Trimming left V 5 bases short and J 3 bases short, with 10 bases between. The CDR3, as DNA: TGCAGCGTTACCACAGCGGAAGAGACCCAGTACTTC. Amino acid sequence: CSVTTAEETQYF.

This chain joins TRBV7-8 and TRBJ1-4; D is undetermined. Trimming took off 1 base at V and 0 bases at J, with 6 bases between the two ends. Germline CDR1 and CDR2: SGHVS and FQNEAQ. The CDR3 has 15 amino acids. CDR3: CASSLVGSTNEKLFF. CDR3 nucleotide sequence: TGTGCCAGCAGCTTAGTGGGGTCAACTAATGAAAAACTGTTTTTT. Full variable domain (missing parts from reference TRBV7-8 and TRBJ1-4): GAGVSQSPRYKVAKRGQDVALRCDPISGHVSLFWYQQALGQGPEFLTYFQNEAQLDKSGLPSDRFFAERPEGSVSTLKIQRTQQEDSAVYLCASSLVGSTNEKLFFGSGTQLSVL.